This paragraph covers one T cell receptor beta chain sequence. Amplified TCR beta CDR3 regions came from RNA transcripts. A set of HTBI primers served as the primers for a first-round RT-PCR of the TCR CDR3. MiXCR was run by TCRdb on the multiplex PCR reads, yielding one entry per CDR3 protein. The data contain some 460,000 distinct CDR3 sequences, about 15% of them singletons. Germline CDR1 and CDR2: SGHTA and FQGTGA. Trimming cost V 1 base and J 0 bases, with 4 bases left between them. This CDR3 is built from 15 residues. The entry originates in a study of T cells in Graves' hyperthyroidism and ophthalmopathy. Overall study: Any treatment followed the collection of peripheral blood at initial diagnosis.

Each patient was aged 18 to 65 and had newly diagnosed hyperthyroidism of under 2 months' duration. The diagnostic basis comprised clinical symptoms, serum thyroxine and TRAb, thyroid ultrasound and orbital computed tomography. The TCR comes from a woman aged 18-29 years with Graves' hyperthyroidism. The J gene is TRBJ2-6, the V gene TRBV7-3; D not certain. Sequenced input: blood. This chain's CDR3 is CASSLMGSGANVLTF. CDR3 in DNA: TGTGCCAGCAGCTTAATGGGCTCTGGGGCCAACGTCCTGACTTTC.